The 4 T cell receptor beta chains below all came from one sample that was sequenced in a study of blood T cell repertoires in COVID-19. TCRdb's copy holds only in-frame clones and misses some; the assay was immunoSEQ multiplex PCR. The sample records approximately 75,000 clones, under 80% being singletons. Input material: peripheral blood. The receptors derive from a human donor with acute or convalescent COVID-19. The donor label of this sample is uncertain.

The chain links TRBV5-1 to TRBJ2-5, with D tentatively TRBD1 (6 bases). Between the trimmed V and J ends, which lost 2 bases and 5 bases, there was a span of 22 bases. The CDR3 spans 17 residues. CDR1 SGHRS and CDR2 YFSETQ come from the germline V gene. The CDR3 region is CASSLDLNRAGVETQYF. The CDR3 nucleotides read TGCGCCAGCAGCTTAGACTTAAATAGGGCAGGGGTGGAGACCCAGTACTTC.

This clone was picked up one time. The chain joins TRBV11-2 to TRBJ2-1; D is ambiguous. Trimming took 8 bases from V and 0 from J, leaving 11 bases between them. CDR1 is SGHAT, CDR2 FQNNGV, per germline. The CDR3 totals 14 residues. For the CDR3, the DNA is TGTGCCAGCGAGACGCGGAGCTCCTACAATGAGCAGTTCTTC. Translation: CASETRSSYNEQFF.

The chain is built from TRBV6-2 or TRBV6-3 and TRBJ2-7; maybe TRBD1 (7 bases). Trimming took off 0 bases at V and 9 bases at J, with 15 bases between the two ends. This CDR3 has 14 amino acids. Looked up from germline, CDR1 is MNHEY and CDR2 is SVGEGT. CDR3 nucleotides: TGTGCCAGCAGTTACTCGACCGGCAGGGGGGTGCAGTACGTC. Residues: CASSYSTGRGVQYV.

This clone appeared a few times. The gene calls are TRBV25-1 and TRBJ2-2; 9 bases are a match to TRBD1. The CDR3 loop spans 14 amino acids. V trimming: 4 bases; J trimming: 8 bases; junction bases outside the gene matches: 5. Germline V gene data show CDR1 as MGHDK and CDR2 as SYGVNS. CDR3: CASSGTGAEGELFF. The CDR3 DNA reads as TGTGCCAGCAGTGGGACAGGGGCAGAAGGGGAGCTGTTTTTT.